The 16 T cell receptor beta chains given below trace back to one sample, sequenced in a study of identical twins. One entry per CDR3 protein results from TCRdb running MiXCR on the 5' RACE reads. Among around 1.7 million distinct CDR3 sequences listed, about 32% were seen once. Sequenced sample: cord blood. The origin of the receptors is a newborn girl in good health.

The chain employs TRBV20-1 and TRBJ1-6, with D hard to call. Germline V CDR1 and CDR2: DFQATT, SNEGSKA (reference sequence). Trimming shortened V by 4 bases and J by 8 bases, and 12 bases separated the two germline ends. The CDR3 sequence is 13 residues long. The CDR3 loop is CSAINGVDSPLHF. The CDR3 DNA reads TGCAGTGCTATTAACGGGGTTGATTCACCCCTCCACTTT.

J is TRBJ2-3 and V is TRBV24-1, with 10 bases fitting TRBD1. Trimming at V came to 2 bases and at J to 4 bases, leaving 2 bases not matched to a gene. CDR1 is KGHDR and CDR2 is SFDVKD in the germline V gene. CDR3 length: 15 amino acids. The CDR3 spells CATSDSGTGADTQYF. CDR3 in DNA: TGTGCCACCAGTGATTCCGGGACAGGGGCAGATACGCAGTATTTT.

The chain recombines TRBV6-5 with TRBJ2-7; the match to TRBD2 covers 11 bases. The junction had 5 bases not matched to a gene; V was cut back by 3 bases and J by 4 bases. This CDR3 has 15 residues. Germline CDR1 reads MNHEY; CDR2 reads SVGAGI. The CDR3 loop is CASSYIGLAGYEQYF. The DNA for the CDR3 is TGTGCCAGCAGTTATATAGGACTAGCGGGTTACGAGCAGTACTTC.

The chain combines TRBV3-1 with TRBJ2-5; 7 nucleotides align to TRBD1. The J call is in doubt because the DNA end fits TRBJ2-7 better. The V gene's germline CDR1 is LGHDT and CDR2 YNNKEL (reference sequence). The CDR3 is 17 residues long. The CDR3 loop reads CASSRISKRRDSNEQYF. The CDR3 DNA follows: TGTGCCAGCAGCCGAATCTCCAAGCGCCGGGACAGCAACGAGCAGTACTTC.

The chain couples TRBV20-1 to TRBJ2-1, with D unclear. Germline V gene lookup returns CDR1 DFQATT and CDR2 SNEGSKA (reference sequence). V was trimmed by 6 bases and J by 5 bases, leaving 14 bases between them. This CDR3 spans 13 amino acids. CDR3: CSAPPLRDNEQFF. The CDR3, as DNA: TGCAGTGCCCCCCCTTTACGGGACAATGAGCAGTTCTTC.

This clonotype came up a few times. The gene calls are TRBV12-3 or TRBV12-4 and TRBJ2-1; 8 bases match TRBD2. The ends lost 1 base at V and 8 bases at J; junction bases unmatched: 7. The CDR3 runs to 15 residues. CDR3 sequence: CASSLVAGPEHEQFF. CDR3 in DNA: TGTGCCAGCAGTTTAGTAGCGGGACCCGAACATGAGCAGTTCTTC.

This clonotype has more than one count but fewer than ten. The rearrangement joins TRBV5-1 to TRBJ2-1; D may match TRBD1 or TRBD2 (6 bases each). Germline CDR1 is SGHRS and CDR2 is YFSETQ. There are 14 residues in the CDR3. Trimming took 5 bases from V and 2 from J, leaving 11 bases between them. The CDR3: CASREGEAYNEQFF. Here the CDR3 DNA reads TGCGCCAGCAGGGAGGGGGAGGCCTACAATGAGCAGTTCTTC. Looking up the rest from reference TRBV5-1 and TRBJ2-1 gives the full variable domain: KAGVTQTPRYLIKTRGQQVTLSCSPISGHRSVSWYQQTPGQGLQFLFEYFSETQRNKGNFPGRFSGRQFSNSRSEMNVSTLELGDSALYLCASREGEAYNEQFFGPGTRLTVL.

The rearrangement links TRBV3-1 to TRBJ1-4, with 7 bases aligning to TRBD1. Looked up from germline, CDR1 is LGHDT and CDR2 is YNNKEL (reference sequence). The CDR3 has 15 residues. V shed 3 bases and J 4 bases; nucleotides not matched to a gene: 5. The CDR3 DNA reads TGTGCCAGCAGCCATCTCCGGGACAGTAATGAAAAACTGTTTTTT. Its protein product is CASSHLRDSNEKLFF.

With respect to this clonotype: One end of the junction varies from germline; a read error may be responsible. The chain uses TRBV28 and TRBJ2-7; 7 bases align to TRBD1. CDR3 length equals 15 residues. Per the germline V gene, CDR1 is MDHEN and CDR2 is SYDVKM. CDR3 sequence (DNA): TGTGCCAGCAGTCCAATCCCGGGACAGAGATACGAGCCGTACTTC. Translation: CASSPIPGQRYEPYF. The full variable domain, rest sourced from reference TRBV28 and TRBJ2-7, is DVKVTQSSRYLVKRTGEKVFLECVQDMDHENMFWYRQDPGLGLRLIYFSYDVKMKEKGDIPEGYSVSREKKERFSLILESASTNQTSMYLCASSPIPGQRYEPYFGPGTRLTVT.

A few counts support this clonotype. The chain employs TRBV11-1 and TRBJ2-1; D is perhaps TRBD1 or TRBD2 (5 bases each). TRBJ2-7 matches the DNA end more closely, so the J call is doubtful. The germline gives CDR1 SGHAT, CDR2 FQDESV (reference sequence). The CDR3 extends over 16 amino acids. The CDR3 is CASSLRGQRRYNEQYF. The CDR3, as DNA: TGTGCCAGCAGCCTTAGGGGCCAGCGGCGATACAATGAGCAGTACTTC.

This sequence joins TRBV19 and TRBJ2-5; D is unresolved. Judging by the DNA end, TRBJ2-7 fits better; the J call may be wrong. There are 8 residues in the CDR3. From germline, CDR1 is LNHDA and CDR2 SQIVND (reference sequence). For the CDR3, the DNA is TGTGCCACCCTCGAGCAGTACTTC. Its translation: CATLEQYF.

This clonotype has just a few counts. V and J are TRBV11-2 and TRBJ2-5, with D tentatively TRBD1 (6 bases). This CDR3 is built from 15 residues. Germline V gives CDR1 SGHAT, CDR2 FQNNGV. Trimming shortened V by 2 bases and J by 1 base, and 11 bases separated the two germline ends. For the CDR3, the DNA is TGTGCCAGCAGCTTATGGGGGCAACCCCAAGAGACCCAGTACTTC. Its translation is CASSLWGQPQETQYF.

V usage is TRBV25-1 and J usage is TRBJ2-3, with D perhaps TRBD2 (5 bases). Between the trimmed V and J ends, which lost 1 base and 0 bases, there was a span of 11 bases. Germline values: CDR1 MGHDK, CDR2 SYGVNS. The CDR3 runs 16 residues. The CDR3 is CASSESLGGSTDTQYF. CDR3 coding DNA: TGTGCCAGCAGTGAATCTCTTGGCGGGAGCACAGATACGCAGTATTTT.

This chain uses TRBV11-2 with TRBJ1-4; the match to TRBD1 covers 7 bases. Trimming removed 6 bases from V and 6 bases from J; junction bases left unmatched: 10. The germline gives CDR1 SGHAT, CDR2 FQNNGV. This CDR3 is built from 15 residues. CDR3 DNA sequence: TGTGCCAGCAGGAGGGGGACAGCCTACTATGAAAAACTGTTTTTT. Its translation: CASRRGTAYYEKLFF.

In this sample, this clonotype turned up a few times. The V and J genes are TRBV19 and TRBJ2-5, with D possibly matching TRBD2 (5 bases). The better agreement between TRBJ2-7 and the DNA end casts doubt on the J call. This CDR3 spans 11 amino acids. Germline lookup yields CDR1 LNHDA and CDR2 SQIVND (reference sequence). DNA of the CDR3: TGTGCCAGTAGTGCTAGCAACGAGCAGTACTTC. Translating it yields CASSASNEQYF.

The rearrangement uses TRBV6-1 and TRBJ2-7, with TRBD1 identical over 8 bases. V was pared by 10 bases and J by 2 bases, with 13 bases of the junction left unmatched. The CDR3 is made up of 15 amino acids. CDR1 is MNHNS, CDR2 SASEGT, per germline. CDR3 nucleotides: TGTGCCACCGAAATCAGGACAGGGCCGACCTACGAGCAGTACTTC. Its protein product is CATEIRTGPTYEQYF.